Presented here are 14 T cell receptor beta chains from one specimen sequenced in a study of OX40 agonist ivuxolimab in advanced cancers. Sequencing used immunoSEQ multiplex PCR; TCRdb keeps in-frame clones, though not all of them. Of tens of thousands of clones in the sample, roughly nine tenths are singletons; the top ten hold around 1%. This specimen was CD4+ or CD8+ T cells sorted from blood, taken in a trial of the OX40 agonist ivuxolimab. Source of these receptors: an adult with an advanced solid tumor such as melanoma, head and neck, liver or kidney cancer.

The chain links TRBV18 to TRBJ1-5, with D unresolved. CDR3 length: 13 amino acids. Germline V gene sequence: CDR1 KGHSH, CDR2 LQKENI. V was cut by 2 bases and J by 7 bases, with 9 bases left in between. The CDR3 is CASSPGSSQPQHF. Written as DNA, the CDR3 is TGTGCCAGCTCACCAGGGTCGAGCCAGCCCCAGCATTTT. The full variable domain, completed using reference TRBV18 and TRBJ1-5, is NAGVMQNPRHLVRRRGQEARLRCSPMKGHSHVYWYRQLPEEGLKFMVYLQKENIIDESGMPKERFSAEFPKEGPSILRIQQVVRGDSAAYFCASSPGSSQPQHFGDGTRLSIL.

This chain uses TRBV5-1 with TRBJ1-4; 7 nucleotides match TRBD1. The germline CDR1 and CDR2 sequences are SGHRS and YFSETQ. The CDR3 is made up of 15 amino acids. J lost 3 bases, V lost 5 bases, and 7 bases had no gene match. The CDR3 DNA sequence: TGCGCCAGCAGTCCTGAGGGGACAGCTAATGAAAAACTGTTTTTT. Protein: CASSPEGTANEKLFF.

In the case of this clone: The same CDR3 can be traced to other DNA sequences in this sample. The chain recombines TRBV21-1 with TRBJ2-7. TRBV21-1 is a listed pseudogene. This CDR3 region has 11 residues. The CDR3: CASSKAYEQYF. The CDR3 nucleotides read TGTGCCAGCAGCAAAGCCTACGAGCAGTACTTC.

The sample holds one count of this clone. The chain carries TRBV19 and TRBJ1-4; 9 positions agree with TRBD1. V lost 5 bases, J lost 7 bases, and 8 bases stayed unmatched. This CDR3 contains 15 residues. From germline, CDR1 is LNHDA and CDR2 SQIVND (reference sequence). CDR3 nucleotide sequence: TGTGCCAGTAGTTCAGGACAGGGGCGACGTGAAAAACTGTTTTTT. Translated, it gives CASSSGQGRREKLFF.

The J gene is TRBJ1-3, the V gene TRBV5-6, with D tentatively TRBD1 (5 bases). CDR1 SGHDT and CDR2 YYEEEE come from the germline V gene. V was pared by 0 bases and J by 6 bases, with 16 bases between. The CDR3 contains 16 residues. Here the CDR3 DNA reads TGTGCCAGCAGCTTGGGTACAGGTTGGAATGAAAACACCATATATTTT. Translation gives CASSLGTGWNENTIYF.

The chain combines TRBV4-1 with TRBJ1-2, with a possible D match to TRBD1 (5 bases). The CDR3 length is 15 residues. V was clipped by 1 base and J by 0 bases, with 9 bases between them. CDR1 and CDR2 (germline): MGHRA, YSYEKL. This chain's CDR3 is CASSQGQPANYGYTF. The DNA of the CDR3 is TGCGCCAGCAGCCAAGGACAGCCTGCTAACTATGGCTACACCTTC.

V gene TRBV7-9 combines with J gene TRBJ2-2; maybe TRBD1 (6 bases). This CDR3 region has 15 residues. The germline V and J ends were trimmed by 5 bases and 4 bases, with 14 bases remaining between them. Germline V gives CDR1 SEHNR, CDR2 FQNEAQ (reference sequence). CDR3 DNA sequence: TGTGCCAGCAGCCCCGAGGGGGTGAGCACCGGGGAGCTGTTTTTT. This gives the protein CASSPEGVSTGELFF.

The chain joins TRBV5-1 to TRBJ1-6; D perhaps matches TRBD1 (5 bases). V lost 0 bases and J 8 bases, leaving 18 bases between the germline ends. The length of the CDR3 is 17 residues. Germline loops: CDR1 SGHRS, CDR2 YFSETQ. CDR3: CASSLAERPLGDSPLHF. CDR3 in DNA: TGCGCCAGCAGCTTGGCCGAGAGACCCTTGGGGGATTCACCCCTCCACTTT. Looking up the rest from reference TRBV5-1 and TRBJ1-6 gives the full variable domain: KAGVTQTPRYLIKTRGQQVTLSCSPISGHRSVSWYQQTPGQGLQFLFEYFSETQRNKGNFPGRFSGRQFSNSRSEMNVSTLELGDSALYLCASSLAERPLGDSPLHFGNGTRLTVT.

The chain joins TRBV19 to TRBJ2-2; TRBD1 is a possible D gene (6 bases). The germline CDR1 and CDR2 sequences are LNHDA and SQIVND (reference sequence). The V gene lost 4 bases and the J gene lost 5 bases, with 11 bases spanning the gap. The CDR3 covers 14 residues. In DNA form, the CDR3 reads TGTGCCAGTAGTACTAGGACAGCTACCGGGGAGCTGTTTTTT. Residues: CASSTRTATGELFF.

The chain links TRBV6-5 to TRBJ1-2; D possibly corresponds to TRBD1 (5 bases). The ends were cut back, 6 bases at V and 8 bases at J, with 13 bases in the middle. CDR3 length: 12 residues. CDR1 is MNHEY and CDR2 is SVGAGI in the germline V gene. The CDR3 sequence: CASSSQRGGYTF. The CDR3 DNA sequence: TGTGCCAGCAGCTCCCAGAGGGGCGGCTACACCTTC.

The rearrangement joins TRBV19 to TRBJ1-6, with TRBD1 as a possible D gene (5 bases). CDR3 length: 15 residues. Between the trimmed V and J ends, which lost 4 bases and 6 bases, there was a span of 13 bases. Germline values: CDR1 LNHDA, CDR2 SQIVND (reference sequence). The CDR3 DNA reads TGTGCCAGTAGTACTCAGACAGTCGCTAATTCACCCCTCCACTTT. It specifies CASSTQTVANSPLHF.

The rearrangement links TRBV11-2 to TRBJ1-2, with D unclear. The V and J ends lost 4 bases and 8 bases respectively, with 14 bases between them. The CDR3 consists of 13 residues. CDR1 and CDR2 from the germline V gene are SGHAT and FQNNGV. The CDR3 is CASSSRLVRGYTF. The CDR3 DNA is TGTGCCAGCAGCTCACGACTCGTTCGGGGCTACACCTTC.

The chain recombines TRBV30 with TRBJ2-3; TRBD2 is a possible D gene (5 bases). The germline V gene has CDR1 GTSNPN and CDR2 SVGIG (reference sequence). This CDR3 contains 12 residues. The germline V and J ends were trimmed by 1 base and 10 bases, with 12 bases remaining between them. CDR3 bases: TGTGCCTGGAGTGCGGGGTCTGTCCCGCAGTATTTT. Protein sequence: CAWSAGSVPQYF. Based on the CDR3 plus reference TRBV30 and TRBJ2-3, the full variable domain is SQTIHQWPATLVQPVGSPLSLECTVEGTSNPNLYWYRQAAGRGLQLLFYSVGIGQISSEVPQNLSASRPQDRQFILSSKKLLLSDSGFYLCAWSAGSVPQYFGPGTRLTVL.

The V gene is TRBV6-6, the J gene TRBJ2-3; TRBD2 matches at 9 bases. CDR1 MNHNY and CDR2 SVGAGI come from the germline V gene (reference sequence). The CDR3 is 16 residues long. J gave up 2 bases and V 5 bases, and 8 bases lay outside the gene matches. CDR3 nucleotides: TGTGCCAGCAGTGGGGTTAGCGGGGGCTTCACAGATACGCAGTATTTT. It codes for CASSGVSGGFTDTQYF.